Below, 15 T cell receptor beta chains from the same sample are listed, as sequenced in a study of shared clonotypes between healthy human individuals. The assay was immunoSEQ multiplex PCR, and TCRdb's table has in-frame clones only and misses some. The repertoire holds about 2.4 million clones, approximately 93% seen once, with about 0.38% in the top ten. The sample comprised naive CD4+ T cells from PBMCs. Subset indicated: CD45RA+ positively selected. The source is a man younger than 30 in good health. Some clones in this sample may be carry-over from other donors' samples.

The rearrangement links TRBV5-1 to TRBJ2-3; TRBD2 matches 13 bases. V shed 4 bases and J 3 bases; nucleotides not matched to a gene: 2. The CDR3 is made up of 15 amino acids. The germline CDR1 and CDR2 sequences are SGHRS and YFSETQ. CDR3: CASSMGLAGTDTQYF. The CDR3 DNA reads as TGCGCCAGCAGCATGGGACTAGCGGGAACAGATACGCAGTATTTT.

The rearrangement uses TRBV6-5 and TRBJ2-1; the D gene is possibly TRBD1 (6 bases). V was shortened by 9 bases and J by 4 bases, with 13 bases between the two germline ends. Germline V gives CDR1 MNHEY, CDR2 SVGAGI. This CDR3 region has 13 residues. CDR3 sequence reads: CASQGRVYNEQFF. The CDR3 DNA follows: TGTGCCAGTCAGGGGCGGGTGTACAATGAGCAGTTCTTC.

The rearrangement links TRBV19 to TRBJ2-3; D unclear. CDR3 size: 14 residues. V was clipped by 1 base and J by 3 bases, with 8 bases between them. CDR1 is LNHDA, CDR2 SQIVND, per germline (reference sequence). The CDR3 protein is CASSIVGETDTQYF. CDR3 DNA sequence: TGTGCCAGTAGTATAGTGGGCGAAACAGATACGCAGTATTTT.

The sample holds one count of this clone. The genes are TRBV7-9 and TRBJ1-2; D gene ambiguous. Trimming left V 2 bases short and J 5 bases short, with 6 bases between. Germline CDR1 and CDR2: SEHNR and FQNEAQ (reference sequence). The CDR3 runs to 12 residues. In DNA form, the CDR3 reads TGTGCCAGCAGCTTAACAGAATATGGCTACACCTTC. Translating gives CASSLTEYGYTF.

The chain has TRBV6-5 and TRBJ2-1; D might be TRBD1 (6 bases). The CDR3 totals 12 residues. Germline loops: CDR1 MNHEY, CDR2 SVGAGI. Trimming took off 10 bases at V and 13 bases at J, with 20 bases between the two ends. The CDR3 protein is CATLEIGTRQFF. The CDR3 DNA reads as TGTGCCACCCTAGAGATCGGGACACGACAGTTCTTC.

The gene calls are TRBV5-4 and TRBJ2-5; tentative D call: TRBD2 (6 bases). Germline CDR1 and CDR2: SGHNT and YYREEE (reference sequence). V was clipped by 6 bases and J by 2 bases, with 17 bases between them. The CDR3 is 15 amino acids. Here the CDR3 DNA reads TGTGCCAGCACCTCGAGGCTCGGGGGTCAAGAGACCCAGTACTTC. Its translation is CASTSRLGGQETQYF.

The chain links TRBV25-1 to TRBJ2-1, with 8 bases matching TRBD2. The CDR3 is made up of 15 amino acids. Germline CDR1 MGHDK, CDR2 SYGVNS. The V gene end was trimmed by 4 bases and the J gene end by 0 bases; junction bases not matched to a gene: 2. CDR3 in amino acids: CASSALAGSYNEQFF. As DNA, the CDR3 is TGTGCCAGCAGTGCCCTAGCGGGCTCCTACAATGAGCAGTTCTTC.

This chain connects TRBV27 to TRBJ2-7; 8 nucleotides agree with TRBD1. There are 14 residues in the CDR3. V was clipped by 8 bases and J by 6 bases; unmatched bases: 12. The germline V gene encodes CDR1 MNHEY and CDR2 SMNVEV (reference sequence). The CDR3 DNA sequence: TGTGCCAGCTCGTTCGGCAGGGGGCTAGGCGAGCAGTACTTC. This gives the protein CASSFGRGLGEQYF.

The chain is built from TRBV19 and TRBJ1-5; maybe TRBD1 (6 bases). In germline, CDR1 is LNHDA, CDR2 SQIVND (reference sequence). The CDR3 spans 16 residues. V shed 7 bases and J shed 0 bases, with 16 bases lying between them. CDR3 bases: TGTGCCAGTACGGTGGGGGCAGGAGTTAGCAATCAGCCCCAGCATTTT. This sequence encodes CASTVGAGVSNQPQHF.

A word on this clone: Other nucleotide sequences in the sample specify the same CDR3. This chain joins TRBV10-3 and TRBJ1-4, with a possible D match to TRBD1 (5 bases). CDR1 and CDR2 (germline): ENHRY, SYGVKD. The CDR3 consists of 11 residues. Trimming removed 8 bases from V and 8 bases from J, with 9 bases in between. CDR3 DNA: TGTGCCATCTCCGAGGGGGAAAAACTGTTTTTT. It is translated as CAISEGEKLFF.

The V and J genes are TRBV27 and TRBJ2-3, with TRBD2 identical over 12 bases. The CDR3 runs to 20 residues. Per the germline V gene, CDR1 is MNHEY and CDR2 is SMNVEV (reference sequence). V lost 8 bases to trimming and J lost 4 bases; unmatched junction nucleotides: 22. The CDR3 DNA follows: TGTGCCAGCGCGGACAGAGACCTAGCGGGAGGGCCCCGGGACCCAGATACGCAGTATTTT. This codes for CASADRDLAGGPRDPDTQYF.

The chain joins TRBV30 to TRBJ2-1; TRBD2 matches at 13 bases. From germline, CDR1 is GTSNPN and CDR2 SVGIG (reference sequence). The CDR3 consists of 15 residues. Trimming at V came to 4 bases and at J to 6 bases, leaving 6 bases not matched to a gene. The CDR3: CAWTGLAGVSNEQFF. DNA of the CDR3: TGTGCCTGGACCGGACTAGCGGGAGTCAGCAATGAGCAGTTCTTC.

A remark on this clone: The sample holds other DNA sequences that translate to the same CDR3. The chain uses TRBV5-1 and TRBJ2-7; 9 bases agree with TRBD2. The J segment lost 4 bases and the V segment lost 0 bases, leaving 2 bases of the junction unmatched. Germline V lookup: CDR1 SGHRS, CDR2 YFSETQ. The CDR3 spans 14 residues. The CDR3 DNA reads as TGCGCCAGCAGCTTGGGTACTAGCGGGTACGAGCAGTACTTC. Its translation is CASSLGTSGYEQYF.

The V call is TRBV9, the J call TRBJ2-1, with 7 bases aligning to TRBD1. Germline trimming cut 0 bases from V and 5 bases from J; bases unmatched to any gene: 8. CDR1 is SGDLS, CDR2 YYNGEE, per germline. The CDR3 contains 16 residues. CDR3: CASSVGMRQGHNEQFF. Here the CDR3 DNA reads TGTGCCAGCAGCGTAGGGATGAGACAGGGACACAATGAGCAGTTCTTC. Drawing the rest from reference TRBV9 and TRBJ2-1, the complete variable domain is DSGVTQTPKHLITATGQRVTLRCSPRSGDLSVYWYQQSLDQGLQFLIQYYNGEERAKGNILERFSAQQFPDLHSELNLSSLELGDSALYFCASSVGMRQGHNEQFFGPGTRLTVL.

Details on this clone: The sample carries other DNA sequences with the same CDR3. The V gene is TRBV4-2, the J gene TRBJ2-7; no reliable D call. V was pared by 1 base and J by 0 bases, with 4 bases between. The CDR3 totals 13 residues. Germline CDR1 reads LGHNA; CDR2 reads YNFKEQ. Here the CDR3 reads CASSQVSSYEQYF. As DNA, the CDR3 is TGTGCCAGCAGCCAAGTTAGCTCCTACGAGCAGTACTTC.